This TCR beta chain came from a study of identical twins. General observations from the study: Monozygotic twin pairs showed more out-of-frame TCR alpha sharing than models estimated. Clonotypes of the beta chain that were abundant in cord blood carried fewer insertions (memory repertoires showed none).

Every donor was a healthy Caucasian. With regard to this clonotype: Its antigen is currently unknown.

Addition of a universal primer site occurred through template switching, and cDNA carried unique molecular identifiers. TCRdb re-called the 5' RACE reads with MiXCR, one entry per CDR3 protein. This sample has 410,000 or so distinct CDR3 sequences; less than 20% occur once, and the top ten carry less than 15%. V lost 1 base, J lost 5 bases, and 8 bases lay in between. Germline values: CDR1 MNHEY, CDR2 SMNVEV (reference sequence). The CDR3 extends over 14 amino acids. The chain carries TRBV27 and TRBJ2-2; possibly TRBD1 for D (6 bases). The sample consisted of naive T cells sorted from blood. The TCR originated in a middle-aged man in good health. DNA of the CDR3: TGTGCCAGCAGTTTATGGGGGCCGACCGGGGAGCTGTTTTTT. It specifies CASSLWGPTGELFF.